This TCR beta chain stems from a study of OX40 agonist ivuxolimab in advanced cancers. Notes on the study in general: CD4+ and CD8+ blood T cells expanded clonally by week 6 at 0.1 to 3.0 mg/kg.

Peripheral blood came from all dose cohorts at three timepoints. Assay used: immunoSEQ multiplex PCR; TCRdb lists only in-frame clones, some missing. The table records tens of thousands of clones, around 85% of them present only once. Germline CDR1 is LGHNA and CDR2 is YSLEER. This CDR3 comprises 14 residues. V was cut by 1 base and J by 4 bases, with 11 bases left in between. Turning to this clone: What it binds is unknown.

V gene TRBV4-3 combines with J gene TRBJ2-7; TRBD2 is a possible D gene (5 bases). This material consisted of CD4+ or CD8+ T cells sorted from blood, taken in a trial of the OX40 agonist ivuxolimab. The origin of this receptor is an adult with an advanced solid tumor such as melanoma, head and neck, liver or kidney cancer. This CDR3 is CASSQVAGPYEQYF. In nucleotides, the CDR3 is TGCGCCAGCAGCCAAGTTGCGGGCCCATACGAGCAGTACTTC.